This TCR beta chain was identified during a study of blood T cell repertoires in COVID-19 (dated by TCRdb to 2019 to 2021). A note on the overall study: The collaborator samples originated in the United States, Italy and Spain and spanned the acute and convalescent phases of COVID-19. The prospective study material was composed of cDNA or gDNA derived from T cells, B-cell-depleted T cells, or PBMCs. The dataset comprised deeply sampled blood TCRbeta repertoires from subjects exposed to, actively infected with, or recovered from COVID-19. The repertoires were made available in a free public database intended to serve as a resource for research on the immune response to SARS-CoV-2. Samples were obtained from the ongoing ImmuneRACE study (first 160 participants) and from 1,000 to 1,500 subjects provided by 6 global collaborators. Nearly every sample came with metadata listing a de-identified subject ID, COVID-19 status, age in years and sex. Where HLA class I and class II types were available, the types were taken from metadata supplied by the sample provider, not from assay-based typing.

The germline V gene provides CDR1 SGDLS and CDR2 YYNGEE. From cysteine to phenylalanine, the CDR3 is 15 amino acids long. Only CDR3 DNA remains: 45 bases, in frame from the first base. V and J are trimmed by 2 bases and 2 bases, and the gene matches miss 6 bases of the junction. The immunoSEQ Assay, a bias-controlled multiplex PCR, was used to amplify TCRbeta CDR3 regions from genomic DNA. From the authors' description of their analysis: The number of nucleated cells in each sample was estimated from the amplification of reference gene primers within the assay. Sequence reads were collapsed and filtered to measure the absolute abundance of every unique TCRbeta CDR3 rearrangement. For each sample, productive Simpson clonality was calculated by taking the square root of Simpson's diversity index across productive rearrangements. TCRdb took this table from immuneACCESS and kept in-frame rearrangements with V and J called. Such tables lack part of the clones; where checked against another copy, unresolved V genes explain under half of the gap, and the rest is unexplained. The V and J calls and clone size come from that table; D and trimming were worked out from the DNA. The sample has 190,000 or so clones on record, around 80% of them singletons. The ten largest account for 12% of the sample.

At one collaborating source in Seattle, patients were enrolled during active infection and were followed longitudinally through the course of disease. Whole blood was collected in K2EDTA tubes by collaborating institutions according to the institutions' own protocols. For TCRbeta analysis, collaborator samples were shipped as frozen whole blood, as isolated PBMCs, or as DNA extracted from either sample type. A remark on this clone: The clone's antigen remains unknown. Base qualities are not provided; no much larger clone lies one nucleotide away.

What the authors observed across the whole study: The quantity of clinical and demographic metadata differed by source and by participant and was supplied without curation.

The sequenced sample was peripheral blood. The clonotype originates from a woman of 80 years or more with COVID-19, enrolled during active disease. The rearrangement joined TRBV9 to TRBJ2-5; 7 bases in the junction line up with TRBD1. The sequence in DNA is TGTGCCAGCAGCGTCCAAGACAGGGTGCAAGAGACCCAGTACTTC. Translated, it gives CASSVQDRVQETQYF. The variable domain in full, with residues beyond the CDR3 obtained from the reference TRBV9 and TRBJ2-5 genes, is DSGVTQTPKHLITATGQRVTLRCSPRSGDLSVYWYQQSLDQGLQFLIQYYNGEERAKGNILERFSAQQFPDLHSELNLSSLELGDSALYFCASSVQDRVQETQYFGPGTRLLVL.